This TCR beta chain was documented in a study of PD-L1 blockade in urothelial cancer (TCRdb year 2017). Describing the broader study: Therapy was started in 2014 for all patients, and atezolizumab 1,200 mg was administered intravenously every 3 weeks. Blood samples gave a median of approximately 150,000 T cells and roughly 83,000 unique TCRs, with a median clonality of approximately 0.08. Progression-free survival longer than 6 months counted as durable clinical benefit, and TCR features were additionally tested against both progression-free and overall survival. About nine tenths of the roughly 29 patients were males with bladder-origin urothelial cancer, and about 60% of the roughly 29 reported a prior smoking history. In the same patients, pretreatment tumors underwent whole exome sequencing and RNA sequencing in addition to TCR sequencing. Patients had an ECOG performance status of 0 or 1 and had received between 0 and 3 prior chemotherapy regimens. Pretreatment blood TCR-seq was available for 27 to 30 patients, at least one posttreatment blood collection was obtained for around 25 patients, and tumor TCR-seq was available for around 25 patients. An exploratory multi-omic analysis was conducted of the somatic, immune and clinical correlates of response to PD-L1 blockade with atezolizumab in urothelial cancer. Durable clinical benefit was achieved by nine patients but not by the remaining 20. Pretreatment tumor samples, along with matched peripheral blood serially collected before and after atezolizumab treatment, were subjected to TCR sequencing. Blood samples were analyzed 3 weeks after the start of treatment (second dose) and 6 weeks after the start of treatment. What the research found in general, with its limitations: Because the sample size was small (n = 29) and many of the analyses were exploratory, the results are meant to be hypothesis-generating. Greater expansion of tumor-associated TCR clones in peripheral blood 3 weeks after the start of treatment was observed in patients with durable benefit (n of about 24, p = 0.022). A pretreatment peripheral blood TCR clonality below the median was linked to improved progression-free and overall survival.

Comments on this clone: Its antigen is still unknown. Base quality data are lacking; no much larger clone is found one base away.

The sample's time point label, in plain terms: pretreatment peripheral blood. A total of 29 patients with locally advanced or metastatic urothelial carcinoma, treated at Memorial Sloan Kettering on a trial protocol, made up the cohort. Peripheral blood mononuclear cells were collected pretreatment and during treatment, with between 1 and 8 total time points obtained per patient. The Qiagen DNeasy Blood extraction kit was used to purify genomic DNA from total PBMCs and tumor samples. PBMCs were collected pretreatment and during treatment and were isolated and stored as previously described. V lost 1 base and J lost 1 base; the stretch between them is 8 bases long. Per the germline V gene (reference sequence), LNHNV is the CDR1 and YYDKDF is the CDR2. Reading from cysteine to phenylalanine, the CDR3 counts 16 amino acids. The read is trimmed to its CDR3 DNA, 48 bases read in frame from base 1. Synthetic TCR analog templates were spiked into each PCR so that absolute template abundance could be estimated from read counts. TCRbeta CDR3 regions were amplified from genomic DNA with bias-controlled V and J gene primers using the immunoSEQ assay. Sequencing of rearranged TCRbeta segments was done at approximately 20X coverage. The source study handled its data this way. Clustering was used to correct sequencing errors, and CDR3s were annotated against IMGT to assign V, D and J genes. Out-of-frame and stop-codon sequences were excluded, and only productive TCRbeta rearrangements were used in downstream analyses. To compute clonality, Shannon entropy was normalized by the log of the number of unique productive sequences and then subtracted from one. Clones differing between time points or between blood and tumor were identified by Fisher's exact test with Benjamini-Hochberg correction at adjusted p below 0.01. TCRdb stores this immuneACCESS table with in-frame sequences only. Part of the clones is absent; in the studies checked, under half of the shortfall reflects unresolved V genes, and no reason is known for the rest. D and trimming were read from the DNA, whereas the V and J calls and clone size are those reported in that table. In this sample the table shows about 63,000 clones, 80% to 90% of which occur a single time. The top ten clonotypes cover roughly 5% of the sample.

The chain was built from TRBV15 and TRBJ2-6; perhaps TRBD2 is the D gene, with 6 bases matching. The sequenced sample was PBMCs, obtained around atezolizumab (anti-PD-L1) treatment. The TCR comes from a man between 70 and 80 years old with urothelial cancer. The nucleotides are TGTGCCACCAGCAGAGTGGGGGGATCTGGGGCCAACGTCCTGACTTTC. Translated, this gives CATSRVGGSGANVLTF.